Each of the 3 T cell receptor beta chains below was sequenced from the same sample in a study of blood T cell repertoires in COVID-19 (dated by TCRdb to between 2020 and 2021). The protocol used for the library was the immunoSEQ multiplex PCR assay. Here the immuneACCESS table is served through TCRdb, limited to in-frame sequences with V and J called. Missing clones are a known gap in these copies; in checked studies unresolved V genes cover under half, and the rest lacks a known reason. The sample table shows about 250,000 clones, and about 82% are seen once. Jointly, the top ten make up about 5.4% of the sample. Sequencing used peripheral blood. These receptors came from a woman of 80 years or more with COVID-19, enrolled during active disease.

The V call is TRBV9, the J call TRBJ2-4; TRBD2 matches 12 bases. Unmatched junction bases numbered 10, after V lost 3 bases and J lost 0 bases. This CDR3 is 19 amino acids long. Germline V gene sequence: CDR1 SGDLS, CDR2 YYNGEE. CDR3 in amino acids: CASSATTSGGILAKNIQYF. DNA of the CDR3: TGTGCCAGCAGCGCGACGACTAGCGGGGGAATCCTAGCCAAAAACATTCAGTACTTC.

The V gene is TRBV7-3, the J gene TRBJ2-7, with TRBD2 identical over 7 bases. Germline V gene lookup returns CDR1 SGHTA and CDR2 FQGTGA. V gave up 5 bases and J gave up 0 bases; unmatched junction bases: 7. The CDR3 is 15 amino acids. CDR3: CASSRLGGSSYEQYF. The DNA of the CDR3 is TGTGCCAGCAGCCGCCTGGGAGGGAGCTCCTACGAGCAGTACTTC.

The gene calls are TRBV5-6 and TRBJ2-3; 12 bases are shared with TRBD2. V shed 0 bases, J shed 7 bases, and the junction held 9 bases outside the gene matches. From germline, CDR1 is SGHDT and CDR2 YYEEEE. The length of the CDR3 is 17 residues. Written as DNA, the CDR3 is TGTGCCAGCAGCTTGGCCAGGGCTAGCGGGGGGGCGTATACGCAGTATTTT. Translated, it gives CASSLARASGGAYTQYF. Complete variable domain (other parts from reference TRBV5-6 and TRBJ2-3): DAGVTQSPTHLIKTRGQQVTLRCSPKSGHDTVSWYQQALGQGPQFIFQYYEEEERQRGNFPDRFSGHQFPNYSSELNVNALLLGDSALYLCASSLARASGGAYTQYFGPGTRLTVL.